This TCR beta chain was sequenced during a study of cytomegalovirus exposure and HLA in healthy donors. Study-wide findings and caveats: Later analysis identified 15,000 to 20,000 TCR beta sequences associated with HLA alleles, using a false discovery rate threshold of 0.05.

While unrecorded immune exposures were likely, the donors were nominally healthy when sampled. PCR employed 60 Vbeta and 13 Jbeta primers. Sequenced by immunoSEQ multiplex PCR; TCRdb stores in-frame clones only, minus some. Altogether 140,000 to 150,000 clones are present, roughly 75% being singletons, with the ten largest covering about 3.2%. This clone was detected only once. Its antigen remains unidentified. The CDR3 covers 16 residues. With 4 bases removed from V and 4 bases from J, the gap between germline ends came to 19 bases. CDR1 and CDR2 (germline): SEHNR, FQNEAQ (reference sequence). The J gene is TRBJ1-2, the V gene TRBV7-9; tentative D call: TRBD1 (5 bases). The TCR sequence derives from a female donor in good health and CMV-seronegative. Sequencing used PBMCs. The CDR3 DNA reads as TGTGCCAGCAGCTCCGAAGGGGCGAACAGACTCTATGGCTACACCTTC. Residues: CASSSEGANRLYGYTF.